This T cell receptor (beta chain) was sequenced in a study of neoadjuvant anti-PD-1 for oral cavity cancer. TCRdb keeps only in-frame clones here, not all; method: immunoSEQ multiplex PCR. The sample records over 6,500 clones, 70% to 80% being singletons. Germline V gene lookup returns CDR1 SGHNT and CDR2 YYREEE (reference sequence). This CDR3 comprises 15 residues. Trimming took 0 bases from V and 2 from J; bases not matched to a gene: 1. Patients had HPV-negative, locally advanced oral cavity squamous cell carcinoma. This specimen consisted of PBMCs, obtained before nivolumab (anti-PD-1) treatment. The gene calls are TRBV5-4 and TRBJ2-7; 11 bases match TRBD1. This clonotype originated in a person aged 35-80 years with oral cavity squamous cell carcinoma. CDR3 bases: TGTGCCAGCAGCTTGGGGGGACAGGGGGCCTACGAGCAGTACTTC. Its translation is CASSLGGQGAYEQYF.